Following are 20 T cell receptor beta chains from one sample sequenced in a study of a mutant IDH1 vaccine in newly diagnosed glioma (dated by TCRdb to about 2021). Library construction relied on the immunoSEQ multiplex PCR assay. The clones in this table, taken by TCRdb from immuneACCESS, are in-frame only. Not every clone is retained; where verified, under half of the shortfall comes from an unresolved V gene, and the cause of the rest is unknown. This sample gives 50,000 to 70,000 clones in total; approximately 81% of them show up just once. Roughly 4% of the sample is taken by the ten largest. Read against the paper, the sample's time point label means: week 35, safety follow-up. Every vaccine dose consisted of 300 ug of a 20-mer mutant IDH1 peptide in Montanide, administered subcutaneously together with topical imiquimod. Antigen specificity for these receptors is unknown. Sequencing was performed on PBMCs, taken from a glioma patient whose treatment included an IDH1 peptide vaccine. The receptor set was obtained from a man under 40 with glioma.

The genes are TRBV6-1 and TRBJ1-5; 7 nucleotides match TRBD1. CDR1 MNHNS and CDR2 SASEGT come from the germline V gene. V trimming: 7 bases; J trimming: 3 bases; junction bases outside the gene matches: 6. The length of the CDR3 is 14 residues. This CDR3 is CASTFGTVNQPQHF. CDR3 nucleotide sequence: TGTGCCAGCACCTTTGGGACAGTCAATCAGCCCCAGCATTTT.

The chain uses TRBV2 and TRBJ1-1; no reliable D call. The CDR3 runs 17 residues. CDR1 SNHLY and CDR2 FYNNEI come from the germline V gene. V was pared by 4 bases and J by 0 bases, with 18 bases between. CDR3 bases: TGTGCCAGCAGTGGGATTCTTGGCAGTCCAATGAACACTGAAGCTTTCTTT. Its translation: CASSGILGSPMNTEAFF.

The chain recombines TRBV28 with TRBJ1-2; D gene ambiguous. The germline V gene encodes CDR1 MDHEN and CDR2 SYDVKM. The V gene lost 1 base and the J gene lost 6 bases, with 3 bases spanning the gap. This CDR3 has 11 amino acids. DNA for the CDR3: TGTGCCAGCAGTTTATCTGATGGCTACACCTTC. It encodes CASSLSDGYTF.

This chain joins TRBV27 and TRBJ2-1; unclear D gene. This CDR3 contains 13 residues. CDR1 MNHEY and CDR2 SMNVEV come from the germline V gene (reference sequence). V lost 4 bases, J lost 6 bases, and 10 bases lay in between. The CDR3 is CASSWTETNEQFF. The CDR3 nucleotides are TGTGCCAGCAGTTGGACCGAAACCAATGAGCAGTTCTTC.

In nucleotides, the CDR3 is TGTGCCAGCAGAGGCGGGAGCACAGATACGCAGTATTTT. As protein: CASRGGSTDTQYF. The chain couples TRBV7-9 to TRBJ2-3, with a weak D call TRBD2 (5 bases). The CDR3 is 13 residues long. Germline CDR1 and CDR2: SEHNR and FQNEAQ (reference sequence). V was cut by 6 bases and J by 0 bases, with 7 bases left in between.

V is TRBV7-9 and J is TRBJ2-7; TRBD1 agrees at 8 bases. This CDR3 is built from 13 residues. Germline CDR1 is SEHNR and CDR2 is FQNEAQ (reference sequence). Trimming cost V 5 bases and J 7 bases; bases outside gene matches: 7. CDR3 residues: CASSPQGASEQYF. The CDR3 DNA reads TGTGCCAGCAGCCCTCAGGGGGCGTCAGAGCAGTACTTC.

This CDR3 is CASSLYADTQYF. CDR3 sequence (DNA): TGCGCCAGCAGCTTGTATGCAGATACGCAGTATTTT. V and J are TRBV5-1 and TRBJ2-3; no clear D gene. V lost 1 base to trimming and J lost 4 bases, with 4 bases between them. The germline CDR1 and CDR2 sequences are SGHRS and YFSETQ. The length of the CDR3 is 12 residues.

The genes are TRBV19 and TRBJ1-2; no definite D call. CDR1 is LNHDA, CDR2 SQIVND, per germline (reference sequence). Trimming took 4 bases from V and 3 from J, leaving 12 bases between them. This CDR3 has 14 amino acids. In nucleotides, the CDR3 is TGTGCCAGTAGTAGGGAGGGTCTTCACTATGGCTACACCTTC. It translates to CASSREGLHYGYTF.

The chain couples TRBV5-6 to TRBJ1-2; TRBD1 might be the D (5 bases). This CDR3 is 17 amino acids long. The germline gives CDR1 SGHDT, CDR2 YYEEEE. V lost 4 bases to trimming and J lost 5 bases, with 24 bases between them. CDR3 in amino acids: CASSRPQTGSQGYGYTF. As DNA, the CDR3 is TGTGCCAGCAGCCGGCCCCAAACCGGGAGCCAGGGTTATGGCTACACCTTC.

As DNA, the CDR3 is TGTGCCAGCAGCCCAACAGGGGGCGATGGCTACACCTTC. Its protein is CASSPTGGDGYTF. The chain combines TRBV7-9 with TRBJ1-2; 9 positions match TRBD1. The CDR3 spans 13 residues. Trimming at V came to 5 bases and at J to 6 bases, leaving 4 bases not matched to a gene. From germline, CDR1 is SEHNR and CDR2 FQNEAQ (reference sequence).

The gene calls are TRBV6-1 and TRBJ2-7; possibly TRBD1 for D (6 bases). The CDR3 covers 14 residues. Deletions cut 5 bases from V and 1 base from J, with 12 bases between. Per the germline V gene, CDR1 is MNHNS and CDR2 is SASEGT. The CDR3 loop reads CASSHTGSSYEQYF. The CDR3 DNA reads as TGTGCCAGCAGTCACACAGGGTCTTCCTACGAGCAGTACTTC.

V gene TRBV7-9 combines with J gene TRBJ2-5, with 11 bases fitting TRBD2. With V trimmed by 4 bases and J by 5 bases, 6 bases remained unmatched. This CDR3 contains 15 residues. Germline loops: CDR1 SEHNR, CDR2 FQNEAQ (reference sequence). The CDR3 reads CASSSWTSGWETQYF. The CDR3 nucleotides are TGTGCCAGCAGCTCTTGGACTAGCGGGTGGGAGACCCAGTACTTC. The entire variable domain, with the rest obtained from reference TRBV7-9 and TRBJ2-5, is as follows: DTGVSQNPRHKITKRGQNVTFRCDPISEHNRLYWYRQTLGQGPEFLTYFQNEAQLEKSRLLSDRFSAERPKGSFSTLEIQRTEQGDSAMYLCASSSWTSGWETQYFGPGTRLLVL.

The J gene is TRBJ2-2, the V gene TRBV2; the match to TRBD2 covers 8 bases. Losses at the gene ends were 7 bases for V and 4 bases for J; bases not matched to a gene: 5. Germline V gene sequence: CDR1 SNHLY, CDR2 FYNNEI. This CDR3 is built from 14 residues. CDR3: CASTAGGGTGELFF. The CDR3 bases are TGTGCCAGCACTGCGGGGGGAGGCACCGGGGAGCTGTTTTTT.

This chain links TRBV5-1 with TRBJ1-2; D is perhaps TRBD1 (5 bases). Trimming shortened V by 3 bases and J by 8 bases, and 17 bases separated the two germline ends. CDR1 and CDR2 from the germline V gene are SGHRS and YFSETQ. The CDR3 consists of 14 residues. The CDR3 nucleotides read TGCGCCAGCAGCTCCTTTCAGGGTCGGGAGGGCTACACCTTC. Translating it yields CASSSFQGREGYTF. Variable domain in full (rest from reference TRBV5-1 and TRBJ1-2): KAGVTQTPRYLIKTRGQQVTLSCSPISGHRSVSWYQQTPGQGLQFLFEYFSETQRNKGNFPGRFSGRQFSNSRSEMNVSTLELGDSALYLCASSSFQGREGYTFGSGTRLTVV.

The chain combines TRBV2 with TRBJ1-1; tentatively, D is TRBD1 (6 bases). The V end was cut by 0 bases, the J end by 5 bases, with 22 bases between. This CDR3 has 18 residues. Germline V CDR1 and CDR2: SNHLY, FYNNEI. The CDR3 DNA reads TGTGCCAGCAGTGAAGCGCCAAATAACTGGGGGCAGGGGACTGAAGCTTTCTTT. This codes for CASSEAPNNWGQGTEAFF. The full variable domain, rest sourced from reference TRBV2 and TRBJ1-1, is EPEVTQTPSHQVTQMGQEVILRCVPISNHLYFYWYRQILGQKVEFLVSFYNNEISEKSEIFDDQFSVERPDGSNFTLKIRSTKLEDSAMYFCASSEAPNNWGQGTEAFFGQGTRLTVV.

The chain uses TRBV11-2 and TRBJ2-1; 10 bases are shared with TRBD1. This CDR3 comprises 16 residues. From germline, CDR1 is SGHAT and CDR2 FQNNGV. Trimming at V came to 2 bases and at J to 5 bases, leaving 6 bases not matched to a gene. CDR3: CASSLSVGTGDNEQFF. CDR3 nucleotides: TGTGCCAGCAGCTTATCGGTCGGGACAGGGGACAATGAGCAGTTCTTC. Filled out from reference TRBV11-2 and TRBJ2-1, the complete variable domain reads EAGVAQSPRYKIIEKRQSVAFWCNPISGHATLYWYQQILGQGPKLLIQFQNNGVVDDSQLPKDRFSAERLKGVDSTLKIQPAKLEDSAVYLCASSLSVGTGDNEQFFGPGTRLTVL.

The V call is TRBV11-2, the J call TRBJ2-3; 9 bases fit TRBD1. The CDR3 is 15 residues long. Germline V CDR1 and CDR2: SGHAT, FQNNGV. V lost 6 bases to trimming and J lost 4 bases; unmatched junction nucleotides: 8. The CDR3 sequence is CASRIATGGADTQYF. DNA for the CDR3: TGTGCCAGCAGGATAGCAACAGGGGGCGCAGATACGCAGTATTTT. Drawing the rest from reference TRBV11-2 and TRBJ2-3, the complete variable domain is EAGVAQSPRYKIIEKRQSVAFWCNPISGHATLYWYQQILGQGPKLLIQFQNNGVVDDSQLPKDRFSAERLKGVDSTLKIQPAKLEDSAVYLCASRIATGGADTQYFGPGTRLTVL.

The V call is TRBV7-8, the J call TRBJ2-7, with D perhaps matching TRBD1 (5 bases). Germline CDR1 SGHVS, CDR2 FQNEAQ. V shed 6 bases and J shed 6 bases, with 18 bases lying between them. The CDR3 is 14 amino acids. CDR3 protein: CASSPTAGSGEQYF. In DNA form, the CDR3 reads TGTGCCAGCAGTCCTACGGCAGGGTCAGGCGAGCAGTACTTC.

V and J are TRBV5-1 and TRBJ1-2; possibly TRBD1 for D (6 bases). The V end lost 0 bases, the J end lost 3 bases, and 18 bases lay between the germline ends. CDR3 size: 17 residues. The germline CDR1 and CDR2 sequences are SGHRS and YFSETQ. This chain's CDR3 is CASSLGGQTAIYYGYTF. CDR3 sequence (DNA): TGCGCCAGCAGCTTGGGTGGACAGACAGCAATCTACTATGGCTACACCTTC.

Written as DNA, the CDR3 is TGTGCCAGCAGCTTAGTATCCGCGGGCGTAGATTCACCCCTCCACTTT. Encoded protein: CASSLVSAGVDSPLHF. The J gene is TRBJ1-6, the V gene TRBV7-6; no clear D gene. Trimming cost V 1 base and J 8 bases, with 15 bases left between them. This CDR3 is built from 16 residues. Germline V gene lookup returns CDR1 SGHVS and CDR2 FNYEAQ.